This TCR beta chain emerged from a study of post-analysis software for immune sequencing data. Whole-study context: Multiple sclerosis in the patients followed relapsing-remitting, secondary progressive and progressive-relapsing courses. General study points: Strong co-clustering by F measure was seen for same-batch samples. Elevated frequency relative to controls characterized roughly 5 TRBV segments in patients, TRBV5-6, TRBV5-1 and TRBV20-1 among them.

The library was made from cDNA and included unique molecular identifiers. TCRdb reanalysed the PCR reads using MiXCR and keeps one entry per CDR3 protein. This table has some 690,000 distinct CDR3 sequences, about 32% appearing once. With respect to this clonotype: Its target is not known.

This CDR3 is 12 amino acids long. Losses at the gene ends were 8 bases for V and 2 bases for J; bases not matched to a gene: 3. Germline assignment: CDR1 MDHEN and CDR2 SYDVKM. This receptor was taken from a girl between 10 and 17 years old with multiple sclerosis. The sequencing input was blood. This chain joins TRBV28 and TRBJ2-7; 7 bases match TRBD1. The CDR3 sequence is CASQGQTYEQYF. The CDR3 coding sequence is TGTGCCAGCCAGGGACAGACCTACGAGCAGTACTTC.